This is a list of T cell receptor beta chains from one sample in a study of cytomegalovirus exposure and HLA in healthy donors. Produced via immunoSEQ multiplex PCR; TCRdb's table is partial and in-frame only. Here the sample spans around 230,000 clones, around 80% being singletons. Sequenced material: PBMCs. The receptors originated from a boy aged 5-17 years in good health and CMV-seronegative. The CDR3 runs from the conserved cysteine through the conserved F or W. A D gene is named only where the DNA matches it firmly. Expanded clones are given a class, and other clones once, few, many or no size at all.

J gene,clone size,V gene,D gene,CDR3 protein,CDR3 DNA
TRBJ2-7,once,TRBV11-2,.,CASSLVGSQNEQYF,TGTGCCAGCAGCTTAGTCGGGAGTCAGAACGAGCAGTACTTC
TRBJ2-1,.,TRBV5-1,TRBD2,CASSGGTSGDNEQFF,TGCGCCAGCAGCGGAGGGACTAGCGGGGATAATGAGCAGTTCTTC
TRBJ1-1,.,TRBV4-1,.,CASSLDRVSTEAFF,TGCGCCAGCAGCCTAGACCGGGTCAGCACTGAAGCTTTCTTT
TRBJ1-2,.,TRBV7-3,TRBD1,CASSLTPGTGYGYTF,TGTGCCAGCAGCTTAACCCCCGGGACAGGCTATGGCTACACCTTC
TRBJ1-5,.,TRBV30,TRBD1,CAWSTGVRQPQHF,TGTGCCTGGAGTACAGGGGTACGACAGCCCCAGCATTTT
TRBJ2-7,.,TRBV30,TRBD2,CAWTRTSGHPYEQYF,TGTGCCTGGACCCGGACTAGCGGCCACCCCTACGAGCAGTACTTC
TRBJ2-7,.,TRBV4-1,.,CASSPTRAGIYEQYF,TGCGCCAGCAGCCCAACTAGGGCGGGTATCTACGAGCAGTACTTC
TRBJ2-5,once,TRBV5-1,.,CASRGAVYDQETQYF,TGCGCCAGCAGGGGGGCGGTTTATGACCAAGAGACCCAGTACTTC
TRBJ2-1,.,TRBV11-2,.,CASSLDRGLEQFF,TGTGCCAGCAGCTTAGATCGCGGGCTAGAGCAGTTCTTC
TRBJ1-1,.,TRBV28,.,CASQVPGNHRDTEAFF,TGTGCCAGCCAAGTTCCCGGGAATCACAGAGACACTGAAGCTTTCTTT
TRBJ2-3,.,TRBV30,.,CACTLVGGSTDTQYF,TGTGCCTGTACCTTAGTCGGGGGTAGCACAGATACGCAGTATTTT
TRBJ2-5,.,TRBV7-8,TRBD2,CASSLAGGILETQYF,TGTGCCAGCAGCTTAGCGGGGGGGATCTTAGAGACCCAGTACTTC
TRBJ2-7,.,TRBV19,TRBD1,CASSIVQGAPVEQYF,TGTGCCAGTAGTATAGTGCAGGGGGCTCCGGTGGAGCAGTACTTC
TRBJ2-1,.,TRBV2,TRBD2,CASSGGGGGYNEQFF,TGTGCCAGCAGTGGTGGGGGGGGAGGGTACAATGAGCAGTTCTTC
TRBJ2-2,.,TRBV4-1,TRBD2,CASSQVSQREYGGELFF,TGCGCCAGCAGCCAAGTATCCCAGCGGGAGTATGGCGGGGAGCTGTTTTTT
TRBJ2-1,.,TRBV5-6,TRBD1,CASSLLTGLNEQFF,TGTGCCAGCAGCTTACTGACAGGGCTTAATGAGCAGTTCTTC
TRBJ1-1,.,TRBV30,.,CADQQTWVTEAFF,TGTGCCGACCAACAGACCTGGGTTACTGAAGCTTTCTTT
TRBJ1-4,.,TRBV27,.,CASSFLVGANEKLFF,TGTGCCAGCAGTTTTTTAGTAGGGGCTAATGAAAAACTGTTTTTT
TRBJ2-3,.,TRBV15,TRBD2,CATSRDLIAGGLDTQYF,TGTGCCACCAGCAGAGATCTGATTGCGGGGGGGCTGGATACGCAGTATTTT
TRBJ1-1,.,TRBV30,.,CAWSSPPEGNTEAFF,TGTGCCTGGAGTTCCCCCCCCGAGGGGAACACTGAAGCTTTCTTT
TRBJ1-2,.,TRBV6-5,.,CASRVTGDGYTF,TGTGCCAGCAGAGTAACGGGGGATGGCTACACCTTC
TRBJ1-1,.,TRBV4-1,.,CASSQDPPMALNTEAFF,TGCGCCAGCAGCCAAGACCCCCCAATGGCTTTGAACACTGAAGCTTTCTTT
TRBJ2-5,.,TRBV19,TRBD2,CASSTSGRETQYF,TGTGCCAGTAGTACTAGCGGGAGAGAGACCCAGTACTTC
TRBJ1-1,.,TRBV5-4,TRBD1,CASTPRGIDTEAFF,TGTGCCAGCACCCCCAGGGGGATTGACACTGAAGCTTTCTTT
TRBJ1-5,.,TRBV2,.,CASSESQGLGNQPQHF,TGTGCCAGCAGTGAAAGTCAGGGATTGGGCAATCAGCCCCAGCATTTT
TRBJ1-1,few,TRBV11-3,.,CASSPGGGTNTEAFF,TGTGCCAGCAGTCCCGGCGGGGGAACGAACACTGAAGCTTTCTTT
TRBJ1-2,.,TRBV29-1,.,CSVEPTPSSYGYTF,TGCAGCGTTGAACCGACGCCTAGTAGCTATGGCTACACCTTC
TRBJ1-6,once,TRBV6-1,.,CASRAREGSSPLHF,TGTGCCAGCAGGGCCCGGGAAGGAAGTTCACCCCTCCACTTT
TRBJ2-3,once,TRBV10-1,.,CASGNADTQYF,TGCGCCAGCGGTAACGCGGATACGCAGTATTTT
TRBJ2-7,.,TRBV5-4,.,CASSFGQTTYEQYF,TGTGCCAGCAGCTTCGGACAGACGACCTACGAGCAGTACTTC
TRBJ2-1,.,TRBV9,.,CASSVRGRETGEQFF,TGTGCCAGCAGCGTGAGAGGGAGGGAGACAGGTGAGCAGTTCTTC
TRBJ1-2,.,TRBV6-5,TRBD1,CASSYDLGQNYGYTF,TGTGCCAGCAGTTACGATCTGGGACAGAACTATGGCTACACCTTC
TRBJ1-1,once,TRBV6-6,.,CASRETGDTEAFF,TGTGCCAGCAGGGAGACAGGCGACACTGAAGCTTTCTTT
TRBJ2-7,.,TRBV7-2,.,CASSLVGPRGHEQYF,TGTGCCAGCAGCTTAGTGGGCCCCAGGGGCCACGAGCAGTACTTC
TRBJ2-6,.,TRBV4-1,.,CASSQVPGSGANVLTF,TGCGCCAGCAGCCAAGTGCCAGGGTCCGGGGCCAACGTCCTGACTTTC
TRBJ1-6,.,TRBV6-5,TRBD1,CASSRQGLGSPLHF,TGTGCCAGCAGTAGACAGGGGTTGGGTTCACCCCTCCACTTT
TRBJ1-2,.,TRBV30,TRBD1,CAWRSTGGAYGYTF,TGTGCCTGGAGGAGTACAGGGGGCGCTTATGGCTACACCTTC
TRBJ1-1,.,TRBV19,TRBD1,CASSTSLRDRGRAFF,TGTGCCAGTAGTACCTCCCTCCGGGACAGGGGACGCGCTTTCTTT
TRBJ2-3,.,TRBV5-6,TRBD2,CASSRTSGRAGTPDTQYF,TGTGCCAGCAGTCGGACTAGCGGGAGGGCCGGGACCCCAGATACGCAGTATTTT
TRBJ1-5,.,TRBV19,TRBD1,CASSIYRGSQPQHF,TGTGCCAGTAGTATATACAGGGGGAGCCAGCCCCAGCATTTT
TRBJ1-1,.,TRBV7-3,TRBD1,CASSLTRTGDNTEAFF,TGTGCCAGCAGCTTAACGCGGACAGGGGACAACACTGAAGCTTTCTTT
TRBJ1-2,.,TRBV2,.,CASSDGRGNYGYTF,TGTGCCAGCAGTGACGGTAGGGGAAACTATGGCTACACCTTC
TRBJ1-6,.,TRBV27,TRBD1,CASSWTGDYSSSPLHF,TGTGCCAGCAGCTGGACAGGGGACTATAGTAGTTCACCCCTCCACTTT
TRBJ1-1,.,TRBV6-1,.,CASSESGVGKAFF,TGTGCCAGCAGTGAAAGCGGGGTCGGTAAAGCTTTCTTT
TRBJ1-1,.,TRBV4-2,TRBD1,CASSRDRANTEAFF,TGTGCCAGCAGCCGAGACAGGGCGAACACTGAAGCTTTCTTT
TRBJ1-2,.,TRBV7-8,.,CASSLASSFSGYGYTF,TGTGCCAGCAGCTTAGCGTCCAGCTTTTCGGGCTATGGCTACACCTTC
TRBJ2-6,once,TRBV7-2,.,CASSLPTGFGANVLTF,TGTGCCAGCAGCTTACCGACAGGTTTTGGGGCCAACGTCCTGACTTTC
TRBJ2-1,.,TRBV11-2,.,CASSLDPGQYNEQFF,TGTGCCAGCAGCTTAGACCCGGGACAATACAATGAGCAGTTCTTC
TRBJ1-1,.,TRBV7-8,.,CASSWQGTPEAFF,TGTGCCAGCAGCTGGCAGGGTACACCTGAAGCTTTCTTT
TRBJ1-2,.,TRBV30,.,CAWRVPLQGWYGYTF,TGTGCCTGGAGGGTTCCCTTACAGGGATGGTATGGCTACACCTTC
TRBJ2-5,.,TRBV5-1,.,CASSLDAGNQETQYF,TGCGCCAGCAGCTTGGATGCAGGGAACCAAGAGACCCAGTACTTC